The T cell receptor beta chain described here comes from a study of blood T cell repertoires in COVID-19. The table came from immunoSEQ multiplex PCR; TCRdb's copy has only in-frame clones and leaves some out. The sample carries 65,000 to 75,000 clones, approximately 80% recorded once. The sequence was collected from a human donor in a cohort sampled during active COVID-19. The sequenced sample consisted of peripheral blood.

The CDR3 DNA reads as TGTGCCAGCAGCTTAGCGGGAGGCGGGAGTTCACAAGAGACCCAGTACTTC. Translating it yields CASSLAGGGSSQETQYF. The chain links TRBV7-2 to TRBJ2-5; 7 nucleotides agree with TRBD2. Trimming removed 0 bases from V and 2 bases from J; junction bases left unmatched: 9. CDR3 size: 17 residues. The germline gives CDR1 SGHTA, CDR2 FQGNSA.